These 11 T cell receptor beta chains came from one sample sequenced in a study of CXCR3-negative and CXCR3-positive naive CD8 T cells. UMI-labeled 5' RACE TRB cDNA libraries were prepared from the cells. One entry per CDR3 protein, without DNA, is what TCRdb gives after re-calling the 5' RACE reads. The listing records about 63,000 distinct CDR3 sequences. For these receptors, no antigen is known. Points from the study as a whole: Naive cells that were CXCR3-positive had more hydrophobic TRB CDR3s (compared with CXCR3-negative naive cells).

Source material: naive CXCR3+ CD8+ T cells from blood. Subset indicated: CD45RO-CCR7+CD27+CD95- naive CD8+ T cells expressing CXCR3 (TNR3+). Source of these receptors: a human donor in good health. Some clones in this sample may be carry-over from other donors' samples.

V usage is TRBV6-2 or TRBV6-3 and J usage is TRBJ2-7; TCRdb selects TRBD1, and the lack of DNA leaves this call unchecked. Per germline, CDR1 MNHEY and CDR2 SVGEGT. This CDR3 has 13 amino acids. CDR3 residues: CASSYGGSYEQYF.

This CDR3 is CASNPGNSPLEQYF. V gene TRBV27 combines with J gene TRBJ2-7; the TCRdb call, TRBD2, lacks DNA for checking. The V gene's germline CDR1 is MNHEY and CDR2 SMNVEV (reference sequence). There are 14 residues in the CDR3.

CDR3 amino acids: CASSLLFSGPGNNQPQHF. This rearrangement joins TRBV27 to TRBJ1-5; the D gene TCRdb calls, TRBD1, cannot be checked with no DNA. Germline values: CDR1 MNHEY, CDR2 SMNVEV (reference sequence). The CDR3 extends over 18 amino acids.

The J gene is TRBJ2-3, the V gene TRBV7-2; TCRdb selects TRBD1, and the lack of DNA leaves this call unchecked. The CDR3 length is 16 residues. Germline values: CDR1 SGHTA, CDR2 FQGNSA. CDR3 region: CASSLVPGGSVDTQYF.

The CDR3 sequence: CASPPATGGLMNTEAFF. V gene TRBV7-9 combines with J gene TRBJ1-1; TCRdb designates TRBD1, a call that cannot be tested without DNA. Germline V gene lookup returns CDR1 SEHNR and CDR2 FQNEAQ (reference sequence). The CDR3 totals 17 residues.

Considering frequency, this clonotype is medium-sized. The CDR3: CASSGPGLAGVVNEQFF. This rearrangement joins TRBV7-6 to TRBJ2-1; lacking DNA, the TRBD2 call made by TCRdb goes unchecked. Germline V gene data show CDR1 as SGHVS and CDR2 as FNYEAQ. The CDR3 runs 17 residues.

The chain recombines TRBV29-1 with TRBJ1-2. The CDR3 sequence is 18 residues long. Per the germline V gene, CDR1 is SQVTM and CDR2 is ANQGSEA. CDR3: CSVGAPSSQGGVRFGYTF. The variable domain in full, with the rest retrieved from reference TRBV29-1 and TRBJ1-2, is SAVISQKPSRDICQRGTSLTIQCQVDSQVTMMFWYRQQPGQSLTLIATANQGSEATYESGFVIDKFPISRPNLTFSTLTVSNMSPEDSSIYLCSVGAPSSQGGVRFGYTFGSGTRLTVV.

The V and J genes are TRBV4-3 and TRBJ2-3. CDR3 size: 14 residues. Germline CDR1 LGHNA, CDR2 YSLEER. CDR3: CASSQWVGTDTQYF.

This chain connects TRBV12-3 or TRBV12-4 to TRBJ1-2. The CDR3 consists of 14 residues. CDR3 protein: CASSFLSKNYGYTF.

V gene TRBV29-1 combines with J gene TRBJ1-1. Germline CDR1 and CDR2: SQVTM and ANQGSEA. The CDR3 spans 11 residues. CDR3 sequence: CSVTANTEAFF.

CDR3 sequence reads: CASSSLAGVSYEQYF. The chain couples TRBV12-3 or TRBV12-4 to TRBJ2-7; no DNA is available, so the TRBD2 call from TCRdb remains unchecked. This CDR3 region has 15 residues.